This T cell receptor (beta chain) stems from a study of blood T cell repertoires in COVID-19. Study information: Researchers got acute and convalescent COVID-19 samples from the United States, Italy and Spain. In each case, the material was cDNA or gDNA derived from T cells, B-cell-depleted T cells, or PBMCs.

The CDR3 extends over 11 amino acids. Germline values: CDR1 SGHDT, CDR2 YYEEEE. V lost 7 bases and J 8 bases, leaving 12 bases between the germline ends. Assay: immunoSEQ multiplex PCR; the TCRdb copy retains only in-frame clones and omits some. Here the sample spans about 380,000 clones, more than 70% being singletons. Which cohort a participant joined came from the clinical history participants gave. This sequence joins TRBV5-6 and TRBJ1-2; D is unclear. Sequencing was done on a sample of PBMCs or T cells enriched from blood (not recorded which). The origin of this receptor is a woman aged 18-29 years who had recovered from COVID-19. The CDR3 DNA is TGTGCCAGCCGACTATTGGAGGGCTACACCTTC. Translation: CASRLLEGYTF. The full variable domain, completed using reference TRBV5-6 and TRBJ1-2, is DAGVTQSPTHLIKTRGQQVTLRCSPKSGHDTVSWYQQALGQGPQFIFQYYEEEERQRGNFPDRFSGHQFPNYSSELNVNALLLGDSALYLCASRLLEGYTFGSGTRLTVV.